One and the same sample provided the 13 T cell receptor beta chains below, sequenced in a study of OX40 agonist ivuxolimab in advanced cancers. The protocol was immunoSEQ multiplex PCR, while the TCRdb copy is restricted to in-frame clones and leaves out a portion. The table has 10,000 to 15,000 clones, 65% to 80% seen once; the top ten hold roughly 32%. The source material was CD4+ or CD8+ T cells sorted from blood, sampled in a trial of the OX40 agonist ivuxolimab. The receptors stem from an adult with an advanced solid tumor such as melanoma, head and neck, liver or kidney cancer.

This chain connects TRBV27 to TRBJ2-7; D might be TRBD2 (6 bases). CDR1 and CDR2 from the germline V gene are MNHEY and SMNVEV (reference sequence). Trimming cost V 4 bases and J 0 bases, with 13 bases left between them. This CDR3 region has 15 residues. CDR3 amino acids: CASSSELASSYEQYF. In DNA form, the CDR3 reads TGTGCCAGCAGTTCGGAGCTAGCGTCCTCCTACGAGCAGTACTTC.

The rearrangement joins TRBV5-1 to TRBJ2-7; 7 bases fit TRBD1. This CDR3 spans 12 amino acids. With 0 bases clipped from V and 13 bases from J, the junction kept 7 bases outside the gene matches. Germline V gene lookup returns CDR1 SGHRS and CDR2 YFSETQ. CDR3 loop: CASSLEFGTEYF. CDR3 bases: TGCGCCAGCAGCTTGGAGTTCGGGACAGAATACTTC. Variable domain in full (rest from reference TRBV5-1 and TRBJ2-7): KAGVTQTPRYLIKTRGQQVTLSCSPISGHRSVSWYQQTPGQGLQFLFEYFSETQRNKGNFPGRFSGRQFSNSRSEMNVSTLELGDSALYLCASSLEFGTEYFGPGTRLTVT.

V gene TRBV28 combines with J gene TRBJ2-7, with D hard to call. This CDR3 has 12 amino acids. Germline assignment: CDR1 MDHEN and CDR2 SYDVKM. The V end was cut by 3 bases, the J end by 3 bases, with 6 bases between. CDR3 residues: CASSFNSYEQYF. The CDR3 bases are TGTGCCAGCAGTTTTAACAGCTACGAGCAGTACTTC.

V gene TRBV30 combines with J gene TRBJ2-1, with D unresolved. V gave up 4 bases and J gave up 0 bases, with 13 bases separating them. Germline CDR1 is GTSNPN and CDR2 is SVGIG (reference sequence). The CDR3 loop spans 15 amino acids. The CDR3 loop reads CAWNGGASSYNEQFF. The CDR3 DNA reads TGTGCCTGGAACGGCGGAGCCAGCTCCTACAATGAGCAGTTCTTC.

A single count supports this clone. The chain has TRBV4-3 and TRBJ2-1; 9 bases align to TRBD1. CDR1 and CDR2 from the germline V gene are LGHNA and YSLEER. The CDR3 loop spans 15 amino acids. J lost 5 bases, V lost 7 bases, and 9 bases had no gene match. The CDR3 DNA reads TGCGCCAGCACGGCTGGGGGACAGGGAGACAATGAGCAGTTCTTC. Its protein product is CASTAGGQGDNEQFF.

The V gene is TRBV7-9, the J gene TRBJ2-1; D may match TRBD1 or TRBD2 (5 bases each). The germline V gene encodes CDR1 SEHNR and CDR2 FQNEAQ (reference sequence). The CDR3 runs 15 residues. Trimming stripped 5 bases from V and 2 bases from J, with 13 bases between. CDR3 sequence reads: CASSEGPGPYNEQFF. CDR3 in DNA: TGTGCCAGCAGCGAGGGTCCGGGACCCTACAATGAGCAGTTCTTC.

As DNA, the CDR3 is TGTGCCAGCAGTCCACGACAGGAGCCCTTTTACAATGAGCAGTTCTTC. It encodes CASSPRQEPFYNEQFF. The rearrangement links TRBV9 to TRBJ2-1; maybe TRBD1 (6 bases). Germline V gene lookup returns CDR1 SGDLS and CDR2 YYNGEE. Trimming removed 5 bases at V and 4 bases at J, with 19 bases between. The CDR3 is made up of 16 amino acids.

The sample holds a few counts of this clone. The V and J genes are TRBV7-6 and TRBJ2-7, with a possible D match to TRBD2 (5 bases). CDR1 SGHVS and CDR2 FNYEAQ come from the germline V gene. The CDR3 is made up of 13 amino acids. V lost 5 bases and J lost 1, with 9 bases in between. CDR3 bases: TGTGCCAGCAGCCCAGGACTTTCCTACGAGCAGTACTTC. Its protein product is CASSPGLSYEQYF.

This clone came up once. The gene calls are TRBV27 and TRBJ2-3, with TRBD2 matching 7 bases. This CDR3 contains 13 residues. V was pared by 5 bases and J by 9 bases, with 8 bases of the junction left unmatched. Germline CDR1 MNHEY, CDR2 SMNVEV (reference sequence). This chain's CDR3 is CASSPTGTTTQYF. CDR3 in DNA: TGTGCCAGCAGTCCGACGGGGACTACCACGCAGTATTTT.

The rearrangement joins TRBV9 to TRBJ1-1; D is undetermined. The CDR3 totals 13 residues. CDR1 and CDR2 from the germline V gene are SGDLS and YYNGEE. Trimming left V 0 bases short and J 5 bases short, with 8 bases between. The CDR3 DNA reads as TGTGCCAGCAGCGTAGGGGGTCGTACTGAAGCTTTCTTT. This translates into CASSVGGRTEAFF.

J is TRBJ1-5 and V is TRBV12-5; 9 nucleotides match TRBD1. Germline loops: CDR1 LGHNT, CDR2 FRNRAP. V shed 3 bases, J shed 3 bases, and the junction held 6 bases outside the gene matches. This CDR3 spans 16 amino acids. CDR3 amino acids: CASGFHRDRVNQPQHF. In nucleotides, the CDR3 is TGTGCTAGTGGTTTTCACCGGGACAGGGTCAATCAGCCCCAGCATTTT.

This clone was recorded a few times. This chain connects TRBV27 to TRBJ2-5; 16 nucleotides line up with TRBD2. The length of the CDR3 is 18 residues. The V gene end was trimmed by 5 bases and the J gene end by 3 bases; junction bases not matched to a gene: 9. Per germline, CDR1 MNHEY and CDR2 SMNVEV (reference sequence). DNA of the CDR3: TGTGCCAGCAGTGGAACCGGGACTAGCGGGAGGGGAGAAGAGACCCAGTACTTC. Translation: CASSGTGTSGRGEETQYF.

This chain uses TRBV27 with TRBJ2-7; maybe TRBD2 (5 bases). The length of the CDR3 is 12 residues. Trimming took 5 bases from V and 4 from J, leaving 9 bases between them. In germline, CDR1 is MNHEY, CDR2 SMNVEV (reference sequence). CDR3: CASSIRGYEQYF. The DNA of the CDR3 is TGTGCCAGCAGTATCCGGGGTTACGAGCAGTACTTC.